This is a list of T cell receptor beta chains from one sample in a study of blood T cell repertoires in COVID-19. Profiling relied on immunoSEQ multiplex PCR, and the TCRdb table lists in-frame clones only, not all of them. The table records approximately 240,000 clones, 80% to 90% of them present only once. Sequencing was carried out using PBMCs or T cells enriched from blood (not recorded which). These TCRs come from a woman between 18 and 29 years old in a cohort exposed to, infected with or recovered from COVID-19 (not recorded which). Both conserved end residues are part of each CDR3. The D gene is left open where the match is weak. Rows may omit the clone size; those that give it use once, few, many or a size class.

cdr3_aa | cdr3_nt | d_call | v_call | clone_size | j_call
CATSRVGGWETQYF | TGTGCCACCAGCAGAGTCGGGGGTTGGGAGACCCAGTACTTC | . | TRBV15 | . | TRBJ2-5
CASSLEGTGGPFTYEQYF | TGTGCCAGCAGCTTAGAAGGGACAGGGGGCCCTTTCACCTACGAGCAGTACTTC | TRBD1 | TRBV11-3 | . | TRBJ2-7
CASRTDSNYGYTF | TGCGCCAGCAGGACCGACAGTAACTATGGCTACACCTTC | . | TRBV5-1 | . | TRBJ1-2
CASSSDPDDEQYF | TGTGCCAGCAGTAGCGACCCTGACGACGAGCAGTACTTC | . | TRBV7-3 | . | TRBJ2-7
CASSYWREGTGELFF | TGTGCCAGCAGTTACTGGCGGGAGGGGACCGGGGAGCTGTTTTTT | TRBD2 | TRBV6-5 | . | TRBJ2-2
CASSSLDRGHGYTF | TGTGCCAGCAGCTCCCTGGACAGGGGGCATGGCTACACCTTC | TRBD1 | TRBV11-2 | once | TRBJ1-2
CASSLVWLDRGMNTEAFF | TGTGCCAGCAGCTTAGTGTGGTTGGACAGGGGTATGAACACTGAAGCTTTCTTT | TRBD1 | TRBV11-2 | . | TRBJ1-1
CASSERGSPEAFF | TGTGCCAGCAGTGAAAGGGGGTCCCCTGAAGCTTTCTTT | . | TRBV6-1 | . | TRBJ1-1
CASSLAVTTYGGYTF | TGTGCCAGCAGCTTGGCGGTCACCACCTACGGTGGCTACACCTTC | . | TRBV5-6 | . | TRBJ1-2
CARGQGDGELFF | TGTGCCAGGGGACAGGGTGACGGGGAGCTGTTTTTT | TRBD1 | TRBV2 | . | TRBJ2-2
CASSPGQGSSPLHF | TGTGCCAGCAGTCCGGGACAGGGGAGTTCACCCCTCCACTTT | TRBD1 | TRBV28 | . | TRBJ1-6
CASSPGGGSSGNTIYF | TGTGCCAGCTCACCAGGTGGAGGGAGCTCTGGAAACACCATATATTTT | . | TRBV18 | once | TRBJ1-3
CSVRQGWPTYEAFF | TGCAGCGTCCGACAGGGGTGGCCAACATATGAAGCTTTCTTT | TRBD1 | TRBV29-1 | . | TRBJ1-1
CRATGANEQFF | TGCAGGGCTACAGGGGCCAATGAGCAGTTCTTC | TRBD1 | TRBV20-1 | . | TRBJ2-1
CASSPGGSENEKLFF | TGTGCCAGCTCACCAGGAGGCAGCGAGAATGAAAAACTGTTTTTT | . | TRBV18 | . | TRBJ1-4
CASSETVDNEQFF | TGCGCCAGCAGTGAGACTGTTGACAATGAGCAGTTCTTC | . | TRBV10-1 | . | TRBJ2-1
CASSVVGLTSGKDEQFF | TGTGCCAGCAGCGTAGTAGGGTTGACTAGCGGGAAGGATGAGCAGTTCTTC | TRBD2 | TRBV9 | . | TRBJ2-1
CASGDRGGTDTQYF | TGCGCCAGCGGGGACAGGGGTGGTACAGATACGCAGTATTTT | TRBD1 | TRBV5-1 | . | TRBJ2-3
CASSLGYSGLSDTQYF | TGTGCCAGCAGCTTAGGCTATTCAGGGTTATCAGATACGCAGTATTTT | . | TRBV7-3 | . | TRBJ2-3
CASSLGGVSTEAFF | TGCGCCAGCAGCTTGGGGGGAGTGAGCACTGAAGCTTTCTTT | . | TRBV5-1 | . | TRBJ1-1
CGSGTDYNEQFF | TGTGGCTCCGGGACAGACTACAATGAGCAGTTCTTC | TRBD1 | TRBV30 | . | TRBJ2-1
CAISAGTGAGSGNTIYF | TGTGCCATCAGCGCCGGGACAGGGGCCGGCTCTGGAAACACCATATATTTT | TRBD1 | TRBV10-3 | . | TRBJ1-3
CSLQGKGEAFF | TGCAGTTTACAGGGTAAGGGTGAAGCTTTCTTT | . | TRBV20-1 | . | TRBJ1-1
CASSQDPGLAGVPRGTDTQYF | TGTGCCAGCAGCCAAGATCCCGGACTAGCGGGGGTCCCCCGCGGCACAGATACGCAGTATTTT | TRBD2 | TRBV4-2 | . | TRBJ2-3
CASSQGGTLDTQYF | TGTGCCAGCAGCCAGGGGGGGACCCTAGATACGCAGTATTTT | TRBD2 | TRBV3-1/TRBV3-2 | . | TRBJ2-3
CASSLVPPSALFSYEQYF | TGTGCCAGCAGCTTGGTACCCCCTAGCGCTTTATTCTCCTACGAGCAGTACTTC | . | TRBV5-8 | . | TRBJ2-7
CASSLTYQQGINSPLHF | TGTGCCAGCAGCTTGACTTACCAACAGGGGATAAATTCACCCCTCCACTTT | TRBD1 | TRBV5-5 | . | TRBJ1-6
CASSEQGPGPEAFF | TGTGCCAGCAGCGAACAGGGACCTGGCCCTGAAGCTTTCTTT | . | TRBV7-9 | . | TRBJ1-1
CATSVPEGGDQPQHF | TGTGCCACCAGTGTCCCTGAAGGAGGGGATCAGCCCCAGCATTTT | . | TRBV24-1 | . | TRBJ1-5
CASIMMRDRELSYTF | TGTGCCAGCATAATGATGCGGGACAGGGAATTAAGCTACACCTTC | TRBD1 | TRBV7-9 | . | TRBJ1-2
CASSRTPTNEKLFF | TGTGCCAGCAGCCGGACACCAACTAATGAAAAACTGTTTTTT | . | TRBV28 | . | TRBJ1-4
CASSGDSFEAFF | TGTGCCAGCAGCGGCGACTCTTTCGAGGCTTTCTTT | . | TRBV28 | . | TRBJ1-1
CASSLQEGGTDERVHTGELFF | TGTGCCAGCAGCCTCCAAGAAGGGGGCACTGACGAAAGAGTGCACACCGGGGAGCTGTTTTTT | TRBD1 | TRBV7-8 | . | TRBJ2-2
CASRPGLSTGELFF | TGTGCCAGCAGGCCCGGACTCTCCACCGGGGAGCTGTTTTTT | . | TRBV28 | few | TRBJ2-2
CASYRDRQETQYF | TGTGCCAGCTACCGGGACAGACAAGAGACCCAGTACTTC | TRBD1 | TRBV2 | . | TRBJ2-5
CASSDRDTEAFF | TGCGCCAGCAGTGACAGGGACACTGAAGCTTTCTTT | . | TRBV10-1 | . | TRBJ1-1
CASSFEVGALHF | TGTGCCAGCAGCTTCGAGGTCGGGGCCCTCCACTTT | . | TRBV11-3 | . | TRBJ1-6